This is a list of T cell receptor beta chains from one sample in a study of T cells after yellow fever vaccination. TCRdb re-called the 5' RACE reads with MiXCR, one entry per CDR3 protein. The sample has hundreds of thousands of distinct CDR3 sequences, roughly 3.5% seen once. The sequenced sample was PBMCs, obtained on the day of the yellow fever booster vaccination. The receptors shown here come from a man aged 18 to 29 who received the YFV17D yellow fever vaccine. CDR3s include the opening cysteine and the closing phenylalanine or tryptophan. A D gene is named only where the DNA matches it firmly. For some rows the clone size is stated as once, few or many, or as a class when expanded; others skip it.

many	TRBV19	TRBD1	TRBJ1-2	TGTGCCAGTACCCCGACAGGGGGCTTGGATGGCTACACCTTC	CASTPTGGLDGYTF
many	TRBV12-3/TRBV12-4	NA	TRBJ1-4	TGTGCCAGCCGCCTGGGGGGGGAAAAACTGTTTTTT	CASRLGGEKLFF
many	TRBV5-1	NA	TRBJ1-5	TGCGCCAGCAGGCGGGGGGTTATGAGCAATCAGCCCCAGCATTTT	CASRRGVMSNQPQHF
many	TRBV4-3	NA	TRBJ2-7	TGCGCCAGCAGCCAAGATCCGGGGGTTCTCTCCTACGAGCAGTACTTC	CASSQDPGVLSYEQYF
few	TRBV7-2	NA	TRBJ2-3	TGTGCCAGCAGCTTATTGGGCGGGGAGACAGATACGCAGTATTTT	CASSLLGGETDTQYF
NA	TRBV30	NA	TRBJ1-5	TGTGCCTGGAGTGTACAGGATAATCAGCCCCAGCATTTT	CAWSVQDNQPQHF
many	TRBV5-1	TRBD1	TRBJ1-5	TGCGCCAGCAGCTCAGGGGGTCCGGATCAGCCCCAGCATTTT	CASSSGGPDQPQHF
many	TRBV5-1	TRBD1	TRBJ2-1	TGCGCCAGCAGCTTGGGACAGGGGGGCAATGAGCAGTTCTTC	CASSLGQGGNEQFF
many	TRBV12-3/TRBV12-4	NA	TRBJ1-1	TGTGCCAGCAGTTACGACACGGCAGGGAACACTGAAGCTTTCTTT	CASSYDTAGNTEAFF
many	TRBV7-2	NA	TRBJ2-5	TGTGCCAGCAGCTCATACAGTACCACCCAAGAGACCCAGTACTTC	CASSSYSTTQETQYF
NA	TRBV7-7	TRBD2	TRBJ2-2	TGTGCCAGCAGCGGGCGGGGGGGCACCGACGCCGGGGAGCTGTTTTTT	CASSGRGGTDAGELFF
many	TRBV29-1	NA	TRBJ1-1	TGCAGCGTTGTATCAAGAGCCGATATGAACACTGAAGCTTTCTTT	CSVVSRADMNTEAFF
few	TRBV6-2/TRBV6-3	NA	TRBJ1-2	TGTGCCAGCAGTTATACCGCGCGGGTTGGCAATCGGGATCTCCGTGGCTACACCTTC	CASSYTARVGNRDLRGYTF
many	TRBV5-1	TRBD1	TRBJ2-5	TGCGCCAGCAGCTTGGGCGACAGGGATGTGGAGACCCAGTACTTC	CASSLGDRDVETQYF
few	TRBV5-6	NA	TRBJ1-3	TGTGCCAGCAGCTGGATTCTGACAGCCGACTCTGGAAACACCATATATTTT	CASSWILTADSGNTIYF
NA	TRBV5-4	NA	TRBJ2-2	TGTGCCAGCAGCTTGGTAAAGATTGCCAGGGAAACCGGGGAGCTGTTTTTT	CASSLVKIARETGELFF
few	TRBV3-1	NA	TRBJ1-6	TGTGCCAGCAGCTATAGACAGGAGAGTTCACCCCTCCACTTT	CASSYRQESSPLHF
few	TRBV20-1	TRBD1	TRBJ1-6	TGCAGTGGCCGGGACAGGCTATCACCCCTCCACTTT	CSGRDRLSPLHF
many	TRBV6-1	NA	TRBJ1-2	TGTGCCGCCCTAACAAGGCAGACGAACTATGGCTACACCTTC	CAALTRQTNYGYTF
few	TRBV19	NA	TRBJ1-1	TGTGCCAGTAGTATAGATCAGGAGTTAAACACTGAAGCTTTCTTT	CASSIDQELNTEAFF
NA	TRBV29-1	TRBD1	TRBJ1-1	TGCAGCGTGGACACAGGGGCTGAAGCTTTCTTT	CSVDTGAEAFF
NA	TRBV6-5	TRBD2	TRBJ2-5	TGTGCCAGCAGTTACTCCGGGACTAGCGGGGGTGAAGAGACCCAGTACTTC	CASSYSGTSGGEETQYF
many	TRBV5-1	TRBD1	TRBJ1-1	TGCGCCAGCAGCTTGGACAGGGGCGGTGAAGCTTTCTTT	CASSLDRGGEAFF
NA	TRBV2	NA	TRBJ1-1	TGTGCCAGCAGTGAACAGGGAGAGGGGTACACTGAAGCTTTCTTT	CASSEQGEGYTEAFF
few	TRBV21-1	NA	TRBJ2-1	TGTGCCAGCAGCAAGGACCCCAATGAGCAGTTCTTC	CASSKDPNEQFF
few	TRBV10-3	NA	TRBJ2-7	TGTGCCATCAGTGAGTCGACTCGGGGACGGAGGACGAACTTC	CAISESTRGRRTNF
few	TRBV6-2/TRBV6-3	TRBD1	TRBJ2-1	TGTGCCAGCAGTACCCGACAGGGAAGGGTCGGTGAGCAGTTCTTC	CASSTRQGRVGEQFF
few	TRBV12-3/TRBV12-4	NA	TRBJ2-2	TGTGCCAGCAGTTTTACAGGGAGAATAGCCGGGGAGCTGTTTTTT	CASSFTGRIAGELFF
many	TRBV9	TRBD2	TRBJ2-3	TGTGCCAGCAGCGTAGGTACCAGCGGGGGTTTAACAGATACGCAGTATTTT	CASSVGTSGGLTDTQYF
few	TRBV4-3	TRBD1	TRBJ1-1	TGCGCCAGCAGCCAGGGGACAGGGTCCACTGAAGCTTTCTTT	CASSQGTGSTEAFF
many	TRBV24-1	NA	TRBJ1-5	TGTGCCACCAGTGATTCTTCAGGGGATAGCAATCAGCCCCAGCATTTT	CATSDSSGDSNQPQHF
many	TRBV4-2	NA	TRBJ2-2	TGTGCCAGCAGCCAAGGGTTTCGATCGGACACCGGGGAGCTGTTTTTT	CASSQGFRSDTGELFF
many	TRBV12-3/TRBV12-4	NA	TRBJ1-3	TGTGCCAGCCGGCCGTCGGGAAGCTCTGGAAACACCATATATTTT	CASRPSGSSGNTIYF
NA	TRBV11-2	TRBD2	TRBJ2-3	TGTGCCAGCAGCTTGGTGATAGCGGGGGCCCACACAGATACGCAGTATTTT	CASSLVIAGAHTDTQYF
NA	TRBV5-4	NA	TRBJ2-4	TGTGCCAGCAGCTCACCGGTAGCCAAAAACATTCAGTACTTC	CASSSPVAKNIQYF
NA	TRBV5-5	TRBD1	TRBJ2-5	TGTGCCAGCAGCTATCGGGACAGGATATACCAAGAGACCCAGTACTTC	CASSYRDRIYQETQYF
many	TRBV5-1	TRBD2	TRBJ2-3	TGCGCCAGCAGCCTGGGACTAGCGGGGGGGATGACAGATACGCAGTATTTT	CASSLGLAGGMTDTQYF
many	TRBV29-1	NA	TRBJ1-1	TGCAGCGTTGAAGACCAACAGGTAAACACTGAAGCTTTCTTT	CSVEDQQVNTEAFF
many	TRBV5-1	NA	TRBJ1-4	TGCGCCAGCAGCTTCCGAGCCCCGTTGGGTGAAAAACTGTTTTTT	CASSFRAPLGEKLFF
many	TRBV29-1	NA	TRBJ2-5	TGCAGCGTTGAGTATACGTCTACGAAATATTTGTTAGAGACCCAGTACTTC	CSVEYTSTKYLLETQYF
many	TRBV7-9	NA	TRBJ2-3	TGTGCCAGCAGCTTACTGGGGGCGGCTACAGATACGCAGTATTTT	CASSLLGAATDTQYF
NA	TRBV5-1	TRBD2	TRBJ2-4	TGCGCCAGCAGCTTGAACCCAATCGGGGGGGCAGGAAACATTCAGTACTTC	CASSLNPIGGAGNIQYF
few	TRBV12-3/TRBV12-4	NA	TRBJ2-1	TGTGCCAGCAGTTCACAGGAGAGCTCCTACAATGAGCAGTTCTTC	CASSSQESSYNEQFF
NA	TRBV4-1	NA	TRBJ2-7	TGCGCCAGCAGCACCACCGGGGACTACGAGCAGTACTTC	CASSTTGDYEQYF
many	TRBV7-2	NA	TRBJ2-2	TGTGCCAGCAGCTCTTTCAGGACGGACGCGAACACCGGGGAGCTGTTTTTT	CASSSFRTDANTGELFF
many	TRBV4-2	NA	TRBJ2-3	TGTGCCAGCAGCCCGCCTAGGGGCGAAGAAGTGGATACGCAGTATTTT	CASSPPRGEEVDTQYF
few	TRBV9	NA	TRBJ1-2	TGTGCCAGCAGCGTAGTTCCGGGTAACTATGGCTACACCTTC	CASSVVPGNYGYTF
few	TRBV9	TRBD1	TRBJ1-6	TGTGCCAGCAGCTTTTCTGGGACAGTCAATTCACCCCTCCACTTT	CASSFSGTVNSPLHF
many	TRBV20-1	NA	TRBJ2-1	TGCAGTGCACGGAGGAATGAGCAGTTCTTC	CSARRNEQFF
few	TRBV11-2	TRBD2	TRBJ2-1	TGTGCCAACGGCCGGGCGGGGGGGGGAAATGAGCAGTTCTTC	CANGRAGGGNEQFF